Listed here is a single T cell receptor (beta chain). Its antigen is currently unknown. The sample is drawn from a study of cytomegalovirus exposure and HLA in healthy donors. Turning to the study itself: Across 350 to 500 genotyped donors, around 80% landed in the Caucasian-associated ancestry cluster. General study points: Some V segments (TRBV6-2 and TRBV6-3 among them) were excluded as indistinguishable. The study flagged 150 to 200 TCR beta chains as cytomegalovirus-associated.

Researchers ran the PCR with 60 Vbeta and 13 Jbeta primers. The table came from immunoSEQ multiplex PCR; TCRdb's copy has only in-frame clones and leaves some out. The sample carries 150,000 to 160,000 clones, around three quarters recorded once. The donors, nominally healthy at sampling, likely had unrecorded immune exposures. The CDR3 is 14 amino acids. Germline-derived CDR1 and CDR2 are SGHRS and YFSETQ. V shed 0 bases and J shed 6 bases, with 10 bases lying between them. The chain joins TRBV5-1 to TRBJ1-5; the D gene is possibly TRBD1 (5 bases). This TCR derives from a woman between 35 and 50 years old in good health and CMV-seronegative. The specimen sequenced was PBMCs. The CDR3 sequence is CASSLGGEGQPQHF. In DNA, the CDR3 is TGCGCCAGCAGCTTGGGAGGGGAGGGTCAGCCCCAGCATTTT.